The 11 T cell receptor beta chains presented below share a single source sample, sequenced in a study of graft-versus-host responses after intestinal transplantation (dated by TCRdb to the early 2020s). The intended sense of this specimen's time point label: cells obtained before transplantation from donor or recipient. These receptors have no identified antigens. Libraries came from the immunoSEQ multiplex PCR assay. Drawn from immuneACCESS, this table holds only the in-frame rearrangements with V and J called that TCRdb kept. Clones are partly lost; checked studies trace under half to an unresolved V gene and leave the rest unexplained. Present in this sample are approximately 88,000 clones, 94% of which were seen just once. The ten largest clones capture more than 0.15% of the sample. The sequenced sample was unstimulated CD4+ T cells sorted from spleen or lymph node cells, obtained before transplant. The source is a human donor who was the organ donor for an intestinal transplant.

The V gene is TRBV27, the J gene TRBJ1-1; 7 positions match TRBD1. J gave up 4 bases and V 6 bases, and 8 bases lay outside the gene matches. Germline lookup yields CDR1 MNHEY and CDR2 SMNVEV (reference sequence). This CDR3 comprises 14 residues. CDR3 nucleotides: TGTGCCAGCAGGACAGGGAGTGGGGGCACTGAAGCTTTCTTT. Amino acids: CASRTGSGGTEAFF.

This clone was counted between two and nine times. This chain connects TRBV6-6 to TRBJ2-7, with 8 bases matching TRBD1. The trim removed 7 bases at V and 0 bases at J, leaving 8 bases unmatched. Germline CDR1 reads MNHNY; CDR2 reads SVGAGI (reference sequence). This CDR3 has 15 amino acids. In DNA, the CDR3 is TGTGCCAGCATAATTGGACAGGGATTCTCCTACGAGCAGTACTTC. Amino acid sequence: CASIIGQGFSYEQYF.

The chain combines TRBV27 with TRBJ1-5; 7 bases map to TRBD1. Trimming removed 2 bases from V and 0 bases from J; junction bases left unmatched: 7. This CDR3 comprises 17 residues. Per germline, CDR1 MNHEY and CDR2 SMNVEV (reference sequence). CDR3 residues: CASSLTGAPYSNQPQHF. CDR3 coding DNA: TGTGCCAGCAGTTTAACAGGGGCCCCCTATAGCAATCAGCCCCAGCATTTT.

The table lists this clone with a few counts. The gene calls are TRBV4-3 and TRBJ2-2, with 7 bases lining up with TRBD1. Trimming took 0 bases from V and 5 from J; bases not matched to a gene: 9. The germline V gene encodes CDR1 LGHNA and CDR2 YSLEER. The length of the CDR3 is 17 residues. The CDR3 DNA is TGCGCCAGCAGCCAAGAAGCAGGGGGAGTATGGACCGGGGAGCTGTTTTTT. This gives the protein CASSQEAGGVWTGELFF.

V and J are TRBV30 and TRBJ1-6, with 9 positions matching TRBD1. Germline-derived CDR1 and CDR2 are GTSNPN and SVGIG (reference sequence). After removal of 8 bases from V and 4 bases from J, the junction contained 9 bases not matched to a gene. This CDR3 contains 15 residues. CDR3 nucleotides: TGTGCCAGCCAAACCGGGACAGGGTATAATTCACCCCTCCACTTT. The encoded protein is CASQTGTGYNSPLHF.

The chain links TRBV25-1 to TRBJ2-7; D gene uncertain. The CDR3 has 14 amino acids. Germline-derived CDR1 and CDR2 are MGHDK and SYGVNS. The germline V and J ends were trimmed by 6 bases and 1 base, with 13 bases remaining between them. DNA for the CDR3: TGTGCCAGCAGCACGCAGCGCTCATCCTACGAGCAGTACTTC. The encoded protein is CASSTQRSSYEQYF.

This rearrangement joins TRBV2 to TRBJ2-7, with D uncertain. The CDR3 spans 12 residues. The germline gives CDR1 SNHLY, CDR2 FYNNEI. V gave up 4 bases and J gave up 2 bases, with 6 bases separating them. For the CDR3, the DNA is TGTGCCAGCAGTGGACAAGCCTACGAGCAGTACTTC. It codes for CASSGQAYEQYF.

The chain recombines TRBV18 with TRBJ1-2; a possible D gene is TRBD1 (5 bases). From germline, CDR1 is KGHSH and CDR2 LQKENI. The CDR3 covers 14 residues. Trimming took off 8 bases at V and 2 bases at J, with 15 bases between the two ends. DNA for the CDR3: TGTGCCAGCGCACGGGGGTTGAGCAACTATGGCTACACCTTC. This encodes CASARGLSNYGYTF.

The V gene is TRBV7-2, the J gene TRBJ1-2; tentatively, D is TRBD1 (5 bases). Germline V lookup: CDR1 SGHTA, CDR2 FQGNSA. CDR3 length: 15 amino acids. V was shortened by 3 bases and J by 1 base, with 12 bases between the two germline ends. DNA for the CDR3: TGTGCCAGCAGCTTTTCTGGGACTCTTAACTATGGCTACACCTTC. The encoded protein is CASSFSGTLNYGYTF.

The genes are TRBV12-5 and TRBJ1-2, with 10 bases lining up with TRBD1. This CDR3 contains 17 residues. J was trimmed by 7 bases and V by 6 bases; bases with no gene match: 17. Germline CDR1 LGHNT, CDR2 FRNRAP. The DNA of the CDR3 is TGTGCTAGTGGCCGTATGACCGGGACAGGGGAGACGTCTGGCTACACCTTC. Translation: CASGRMTGTGETSGYTF.

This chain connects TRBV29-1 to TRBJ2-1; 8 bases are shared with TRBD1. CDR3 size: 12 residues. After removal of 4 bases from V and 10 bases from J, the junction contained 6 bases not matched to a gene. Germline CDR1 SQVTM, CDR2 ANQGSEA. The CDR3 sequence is CSVGRTGREQFF. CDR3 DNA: TGCAGCGTTGGCAGGACAGGGAGAGAGCAGTTCTTC.